This TCR beta chain derives from a study of early T cells in non-severe SARS-CoV-2 infection. Overall study context: Bulk RNA isolated from unsorted whole blood underwent sequencing; chains were not paired.

The CDR3 extends over 13 amino acids. The germline gives CDR1 DFQATT, CDR2 SNEGSKA (reference sequence). The ends were cut back, 5 bases at V and 1 base at J, with 12 bases in the middle. Whole-study findings and limits: Anti-spike CD8 responses were favored in VDJdb matching, and private and CD4 specificities were missed.

Researchers attached unique molecular identifiers to individual cDNA molecules. TCRdb passed the 5' RACE reads through MiXCR, listing each CDR3 protein once. The sample yields 30,000 or so distinct CDR3 sequences, about 6% seen once. This clonotype was picked up many times. No antigen is known for it. Input material: whole blood. The sequence was obtained from an adult who was a healthcare worker with PCR-confirmed SARS-CoV-2 infection or an uninfected control (not recorded which). The chain has TRBV20-1 and TRBJ2-7, with D hard to call. The CDR3 DNA reads TGCAGTGCTGAGCCCGGACGGTCCTACGAGCAGTACTTC. It yields the protein CSAEPGRSYEQYF.